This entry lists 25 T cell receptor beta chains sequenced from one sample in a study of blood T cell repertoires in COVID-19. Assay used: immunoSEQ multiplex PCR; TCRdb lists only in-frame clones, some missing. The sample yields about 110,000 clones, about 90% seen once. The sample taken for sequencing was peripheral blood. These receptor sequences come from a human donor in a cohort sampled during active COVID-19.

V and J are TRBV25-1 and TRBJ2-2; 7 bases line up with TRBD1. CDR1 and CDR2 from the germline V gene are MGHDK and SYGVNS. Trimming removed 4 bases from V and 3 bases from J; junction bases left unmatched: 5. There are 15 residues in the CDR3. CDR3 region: CASSVRDRDTGELFF. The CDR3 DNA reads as TGTGCCAGCAGTGTCCGGGACAGAGACACCGGGGAGCTGTTTTTT.

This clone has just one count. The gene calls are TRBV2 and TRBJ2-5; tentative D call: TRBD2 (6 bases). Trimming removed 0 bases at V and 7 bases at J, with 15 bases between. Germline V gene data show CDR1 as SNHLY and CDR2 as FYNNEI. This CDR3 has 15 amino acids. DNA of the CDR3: TGTGCCAGCAGTGAAGCTGGAGTCTGGGGAGGGACCCAGTACTTC. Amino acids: CASSEAGVWGGTQYF. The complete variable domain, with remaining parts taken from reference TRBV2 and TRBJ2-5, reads EPEVTQTPSHQVTQMGQEVILRCVPISNHLYFYWYRQILGQKVEFLVSFYNNEISEKSEIFDDQFSVERPDGSNFTLKIRSTKLEDSAMYFCASSEAGVWGGTQYFGPGTRLLVL.

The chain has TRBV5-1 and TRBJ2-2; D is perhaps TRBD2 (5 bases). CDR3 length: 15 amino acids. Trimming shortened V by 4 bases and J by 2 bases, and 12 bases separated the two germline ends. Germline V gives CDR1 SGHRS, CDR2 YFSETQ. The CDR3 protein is CASSVRTGNTGELFF. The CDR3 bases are TGCGCCAGCAGCGTACGGACGGGAAACACCGGGGAGCTGTTTTTT.

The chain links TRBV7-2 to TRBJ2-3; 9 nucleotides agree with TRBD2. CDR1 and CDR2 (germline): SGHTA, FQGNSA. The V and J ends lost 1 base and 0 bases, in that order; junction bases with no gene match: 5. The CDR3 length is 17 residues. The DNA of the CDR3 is TGTGCCAGCAGCTTAGTTCCTAGCGGGGCGAGCACAGATACGCAGTATTTT. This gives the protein CASSLVPSGASTDTQYF.

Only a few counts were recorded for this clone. The chain's CDR3 is CASSLARTGGGNGYTF. The CDR3 DNA reads as TGTGCCAGCAGCTTAGCTAGGACAGGGGGAGGGAATGGCTACACCTTC. The chain employs TRBV7-2 and TRBJ1-2, with TRBD1 identical over 10 bases. The CDR3 loop spans 16 amino acids. Germline loops: CDR1 SGHTA, CDR2 FQGNSA. V lost 0 bases to trimming and J lost 6 bases; unmatched junction nucleotides: 7.

As DNA, the CDR3 is TGCGCCAGCAGCGCGGGACAGGGGGCTTTTGAGCAGTTCTTC. The encoded protein is CASSAGQGAFEQFF. The chain carries TRBV5-1 and TRBJ2-1; the match to TRBD1 covers 12 bases. This CDR3 spans 14 amino acids. After removal of 4 bases from V and 9 bases from J, the junction contained 5 bases not matched to a gene. Looked up from germline, CDR1 is SGHRS and CDR2 is YFSETQ.

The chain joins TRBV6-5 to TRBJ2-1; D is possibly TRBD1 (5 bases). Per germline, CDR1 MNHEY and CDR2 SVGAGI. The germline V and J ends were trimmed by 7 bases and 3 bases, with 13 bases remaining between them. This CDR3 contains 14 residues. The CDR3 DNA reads TGTGCCAGCATGCAAACAGGCTTCTACAATGAGCAGTTCTTC. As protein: CASMQTGFYNEQFF.

CDR3 DNA sequence: TGTGCCAGCAGCCTTCAGGGAAACACCATATATTTT. Translated: CASSLQGNTIYF. The chain combines TRBV3-1 (or the pseudogene TRBV3-2) with TRBJ1-3; D gene ambiguous. Germline lookup yields CDR1 LGHDT and CDR2 YNNKEL (reference sequence). V was cut by 4 bases and J by 4 bases, with 5 bases left in between. The CDR3 totals 12 residues.

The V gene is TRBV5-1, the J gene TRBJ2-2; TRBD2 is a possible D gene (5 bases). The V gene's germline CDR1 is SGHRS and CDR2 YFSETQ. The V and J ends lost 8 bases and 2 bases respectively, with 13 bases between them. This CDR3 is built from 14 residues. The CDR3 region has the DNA TGCGCCAGTTCCCTGGAGGCCAACACCGGGGAGCTGTTTTTT. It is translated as CASSLEANTGELFF.

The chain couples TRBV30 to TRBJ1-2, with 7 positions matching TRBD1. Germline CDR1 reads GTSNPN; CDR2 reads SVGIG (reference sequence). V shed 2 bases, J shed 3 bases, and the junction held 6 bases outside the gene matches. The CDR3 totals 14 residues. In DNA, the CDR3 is TGTGCCTGGAGTTTCGGCAGGGGGGACTATGGCTACACCTTC. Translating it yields CAWSFGRGDYGYTF.

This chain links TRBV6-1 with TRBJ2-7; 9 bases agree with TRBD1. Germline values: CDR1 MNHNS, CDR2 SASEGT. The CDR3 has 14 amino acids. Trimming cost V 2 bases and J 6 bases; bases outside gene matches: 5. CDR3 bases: TGTGCCAGCAGTGAATTTTTGGGACAGGGCGAGCAGTACTTC. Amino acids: CASSEFLGQGEQYF.

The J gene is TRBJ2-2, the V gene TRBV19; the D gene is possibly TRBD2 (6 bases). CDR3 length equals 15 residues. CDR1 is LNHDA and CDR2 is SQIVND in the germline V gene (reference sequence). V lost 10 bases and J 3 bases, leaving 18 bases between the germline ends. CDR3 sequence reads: CATQSGTLHTGELFF. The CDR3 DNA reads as TGTGCCACCCAATCAGGGACTCTACACACCGGGGAGCTGTTTTTT.

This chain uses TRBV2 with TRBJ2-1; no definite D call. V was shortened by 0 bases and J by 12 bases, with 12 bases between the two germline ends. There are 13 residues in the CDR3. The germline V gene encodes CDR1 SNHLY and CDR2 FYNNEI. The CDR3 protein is CASSEALRGLQFF. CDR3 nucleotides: TGTGCCAGCAGTGAAGCGCTTCGAGGTTTGCAGTTCTTC.

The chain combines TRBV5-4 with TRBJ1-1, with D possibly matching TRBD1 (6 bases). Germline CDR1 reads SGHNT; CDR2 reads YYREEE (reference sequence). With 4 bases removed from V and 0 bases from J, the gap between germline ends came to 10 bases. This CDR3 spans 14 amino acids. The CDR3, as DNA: TGTGCCAGCAGCACGACAGGTTTGAACACTGAAGCTTTCTTT. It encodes CASSTTGLNTEAFF.

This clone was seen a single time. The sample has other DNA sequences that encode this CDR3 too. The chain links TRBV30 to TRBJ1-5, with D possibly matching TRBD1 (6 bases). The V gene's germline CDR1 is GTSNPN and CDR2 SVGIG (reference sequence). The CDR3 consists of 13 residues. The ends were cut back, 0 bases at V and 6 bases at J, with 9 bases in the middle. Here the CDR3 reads CAWSVQGGQPQHF. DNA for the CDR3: TGTGCCTGGAGTGTACAGGGTGGTCAGCCCCAGCATTTT.

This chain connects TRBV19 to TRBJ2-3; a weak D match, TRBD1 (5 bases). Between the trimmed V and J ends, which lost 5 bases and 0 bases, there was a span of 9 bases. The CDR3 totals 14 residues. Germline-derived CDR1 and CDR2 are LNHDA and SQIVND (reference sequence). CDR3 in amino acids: CASSVRDSTDTQYF. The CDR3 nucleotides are TGTGCCAGTAGTGTCAGGGATAGCACAGATACGCAGTATTTT.

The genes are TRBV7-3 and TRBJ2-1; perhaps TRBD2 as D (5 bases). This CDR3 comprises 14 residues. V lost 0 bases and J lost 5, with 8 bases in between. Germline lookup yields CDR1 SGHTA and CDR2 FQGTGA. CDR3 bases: TGTGCCAGCAGCTTAACGGTGCGGGACAATGAGCAGTTCTTC. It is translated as CASSLTVRDNEQFF. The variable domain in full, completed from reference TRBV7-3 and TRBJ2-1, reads GAGVSQTPSNKVTEKGKYVELRCDPISGHTALYWYRQSLGQGPEFLIYFQGTGAADDSGLPNDRFFAVRPEGSVSTLKIQRTERGDSAVYLCASSLTVRDNEQFFGPGTRLTVL.

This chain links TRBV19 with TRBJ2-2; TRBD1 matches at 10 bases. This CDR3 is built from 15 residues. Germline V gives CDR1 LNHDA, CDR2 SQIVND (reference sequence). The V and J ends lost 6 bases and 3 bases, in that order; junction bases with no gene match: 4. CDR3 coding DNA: TGTGCCAGTAGGAGGGGACAGGGGTACACCGGGGAGCTGTTTTTT. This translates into CASRRGQGYTGELFF. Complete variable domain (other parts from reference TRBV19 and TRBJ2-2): DGGITQSPKYLFRKEGQNVTLSCEQNLNHDAMYWYRQDPGQGLRLIYYSQIVNDFQKGDIAEGYSVSREKKESFPLTVTSAQKNPTAFYLCASRRGQGYTGELFFGEGSRLTVL.

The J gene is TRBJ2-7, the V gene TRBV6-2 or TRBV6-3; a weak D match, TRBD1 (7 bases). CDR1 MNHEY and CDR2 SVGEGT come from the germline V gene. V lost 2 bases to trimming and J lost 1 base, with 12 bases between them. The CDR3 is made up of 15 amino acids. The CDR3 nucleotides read TGTGCCAGCAGTTACGGGCCAGGGGGGTCCTACGAGCAGTACTTC. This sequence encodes CASSYGPGGSYEQYF.

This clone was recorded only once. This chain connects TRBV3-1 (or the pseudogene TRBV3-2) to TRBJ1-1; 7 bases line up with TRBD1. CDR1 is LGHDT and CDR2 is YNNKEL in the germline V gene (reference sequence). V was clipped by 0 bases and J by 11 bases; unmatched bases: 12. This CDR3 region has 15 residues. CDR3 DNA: TGTGCCAGCAGCCAAGATAGGCTGACAGGGATGTTCGCTTTCTTT. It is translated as CASSQDRLTGMFAFF.

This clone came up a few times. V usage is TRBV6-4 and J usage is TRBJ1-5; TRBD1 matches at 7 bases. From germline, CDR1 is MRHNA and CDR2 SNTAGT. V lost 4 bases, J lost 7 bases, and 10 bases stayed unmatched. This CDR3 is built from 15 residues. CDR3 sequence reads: CASSVEAGGTQPQHF. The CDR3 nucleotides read TGTGCCAGCAGTGTTGAGGCAGGGGGTACCCAGCCCCAGCATTTT.

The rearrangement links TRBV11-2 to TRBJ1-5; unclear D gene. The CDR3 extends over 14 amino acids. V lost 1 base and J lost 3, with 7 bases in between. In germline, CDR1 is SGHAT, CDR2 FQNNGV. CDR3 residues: CASSLVRSNQPQHF. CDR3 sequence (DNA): TGTGCCAGCAGCTTAGTTCGGTCCAATCAGCCCCAGCATTTT.

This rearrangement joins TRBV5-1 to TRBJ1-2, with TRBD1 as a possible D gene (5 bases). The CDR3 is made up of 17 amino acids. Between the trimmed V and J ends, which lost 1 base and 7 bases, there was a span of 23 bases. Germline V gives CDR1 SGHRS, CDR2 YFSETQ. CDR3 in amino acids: CASSLKGQGLIKGGYTF. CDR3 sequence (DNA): TGCGCCAGCAGCTTGAAAGGGCAGGGTTTAATCAAGGGTGGCTACACCTTC.

Written as DNA, the CDR3 is TGCAGCGTTGAAGATCACGGGGTCACCGGGGAGCTGTTTTTT. Translation: CSVEDHGVTGELFF. J is TRBJ2-2 and V is TRBV29-1; D may be TRBD2 (5 bases). This CDR3 has 14 residues. Trimming took off 0 bases at V and 4 bases at J, with 9 bases between the two ends. Germline CDR1 and CDR2: SQVTM and ANQGSEA.

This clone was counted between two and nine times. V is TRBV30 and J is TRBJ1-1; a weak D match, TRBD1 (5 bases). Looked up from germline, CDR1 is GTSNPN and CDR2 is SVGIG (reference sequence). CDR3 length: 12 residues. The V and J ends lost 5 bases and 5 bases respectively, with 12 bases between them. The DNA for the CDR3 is TGTGCCTGGGGGGCTTCCTGGACTGAAGCTTTCTTT. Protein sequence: CAWGASWTEAFF. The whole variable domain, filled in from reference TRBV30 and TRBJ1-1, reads SQTIHQWPATLVQPVGSPLSLECTVEGTSNPNLYWYRQAAGRGLQLLFYSVGIGQISSEVPQNLSASRPQDRQFILSSKKLLLSDSGFYLCAWGASWTEAFFGQGTRLTVV.